Each of the 14 T cell receptor beta chains below was sequenced from the same sample in a study of blood T cell repertoires in COVID-19. TCRdb's copy holds only in-frame clones and misses some; the assay was immunoSEQ multiplex PCR. Among 200,000 to 250,000 clones, around 80% were seen once, and the ten largest hold 15% to 20%. The sequenced sample was peripheral blood. The source of these receptors is a woman of 80 years or more with active or convalescent COVID-19.

The chain links TRBV5-4 to TRBJ2-5; a weak D match, TRBD2 (5 bases). Deletions cut 4 bases from V and 3 bases from J, with 16 bases between. The CDR3 is made up of 15 amino acids. Per the germline V gene, CDR1 is SGHNT and CDR2 is YYREEE (reference sequence). The DNA of the CDR3 is TGTGCCAGCAGCGAGCGGCGGACGGGTAAAGAGACCCAGTACTTC. This translates into CASSERRTGKETQYF.

The V call is TRBV9, the J call TRBJ1-1; 7 bases align to TRBD1. The V gene's germline CDR1 is SGDLS and CDR2 YYNGEE. This CDR3 contains 13 residues. Unmatched junction bases numbered 5, after V lost 4 bases and J lost 5 bases. Here the CDR3 reads CASSPPGGTEAFF. The CDR3 nucleotides read TGTGCCAGCAGCCCTCCAGGGGGGACTGAAGCTTTCTTT.

V is TRBV27 and J is TRBJ1-1; TRBD1 aligns across 7 bases. The germline gives CDR1 MNHEY, CDR2 SMNVEV (reference sequence). The CDR3 contains 14 residues. Trimming at V came to 7 bases and at J to 1 base, leaving 6 bases not matched to a gene. CDR3 in DNA: TGTGCCAGCACTAGGGACAGAACGAACACTGAAGCTTTCTTT. Protein product: CASTRDRTNTEAFF.

V is TRBV5-1 and J is TRBJ2-2; 11 bases agree with TRBD2. CDR3 size: 15 residues. With 6 bases clipped from V and 4 bases from J, the junction kept 5 bases outside the gene matches. Germline-derived CDR1 and CDR2 are SGHRS and YFSETQ. CDR3 loop: CASIAGGRGTGELFF. The CDR3 DNA reads TGCGCCAGCATAGCGGGAGGGCGAGGCACCGGGGAGCTGTTTTTT.

The chain carries TRBV27 and TRBJ2-1; D might be TRBD2 (5 bases). The germline V gene has CDR1 MNHEY and CDR2 SMNVEV (reference sequence). V lost 6 bases and J 1 base, leaving 13 bases between the germline ends. The CDR3 totals 15 residues. The CDR3 sequence is CASRTGWESYNEQFF. In DNA form, the CDR3 reads TGTGCCAGCAGAACCGGGTGGGAGTCCTACAATGAGCAGTTCTTC.

This clone has a count of ten or more. The rearrangement joins TRBV6-2 or TRBV6-3 to TRBJ1-5, with 8 nucleotides matching TRBD1. V shed 6 bases and J 6 bases; nucleotides not matched to a gene: 4. This CDR3 is 13 amino acids long. Germline CDR1 reads MNHEY; CDR2 reads SVGEGT. DNA of the CDR3: TGTGCCAGCAGCCCCGACAGGGGTCAGCCCCAGCATTTT. Its translation: CASSPDRGQPQHF.

This clone was picked up one time. The rearrangement links TRBV7-9 to TRBJ1-5; 7 nucleotides line up with TRBD1. The length of the CDR3 is 15 residues. With 2 bases clipped from V and 5 bases from J, the junction kept 6 bases outside the gene matches. The germline gives CDR1 SEHNR, CDR2 FQNEAQ (reference sequence). The CDR3 DNA reads TGTGCCAGCAGCTTATCAACAGGGGTGGATCAGCCCCAGCATTTT. Amino acid sequence: CASSLSTGVDQPQHF. Full variable domain (missing parts from reference TRBV7-9 and TRBJ1-5): DTGVSQNPRHKITKRGQNVTFRCDPISEHNRLYWYRQTLGQGPEFLTYFQNEAQLEKSRLLSDRFSAERPKGSFSTLEIQRTEQGDSAMYLCASSLSTGVDQPQHFGDGTRLSIL.

The rearrangement links TRBV7-2 to TRBJ2-3; tentatively, D is TRBD1 (6 bases). Trimming removed 5 bases at V and 7 bases at J, with 16 bases between. The CDR3 totals 14 residues. Per germline, CDR1 SGHTA and CDR2 FQGNSA. The CDR3 is CASSPGARRNTQYF. The CDR3 DNA follows: TGTGCCAGCAGCCCAGGGGCCAGACGGAATACGCAGTATTTT.

This clone has only a few counts. The rearrangement links TRBV5-4 to TRBJ2-7; a possible D gene is TRBD1 (6 bases). Per germline, CDR1 SGHNT and CDR2 YYREEE (reference sequence). This CDR3 contains 16 residues. V was pared by 3 bases and J by 8 bases, with 24 bases between. This CDR3 is CASSSELYQQGVQQYF. CDR3 nucleotides: TGTGCCAGCAGCTCCGAACTTTACCAACAGGGTGTGCAGCAGTACTTC.

In its sample, this clone was seen a few times. This rearrangement joins TRBV2 to TRBJ2-3, with a tentative D call TRBD1 (6 bases). Germline assignment: CDR1 SNHLY and CDR2 FYNNEI. Trimming stripped 5 bases from V and 4 bases from J, with 10 bases between. The CDR3 runs 13 residues. CDR3 sequence reads: CASSSQGSDTQYF. The CDR3 DNA is TGTGCCAGCAGTTCACAGGGATCAGATACGCAGTATTTT.

In this sample, this clone turned up once. The CDR3 sequence is CASSYPGGSTDTQYF. CDR3 nucleotide sequence: TGTGCCAGCAGCTACCCAGGCGGGAGCACAGATACGCAGTATTTT. The chain is built from TRBV7-9 and TRBJ2-3; a weak D match, TRBD2 (5 bases). The CDR3 length is 15 residues. With 4 bases removed from V and 0 bases from J, the gap between germline ends came to 11 bases. CDR1 is SEHNR, CDR2 FQNEAQ, per germline (reference sequence).

The CDR3 sequence: CASRALGGKGEQYF. CDR3 nucleotide sequence: TGTGCCAGCAGGGCTCTTGGGGGCAAAGGCGAGCAGTACTTC. The gene calls are TRBV27 and TRBJ2-7, with a possible D match to TRBD1 (6 bases). The ends were cut back, 6 bases at V and 6 bases at J, with 18 bases in the middle. The CDR3 has 14 residues. The germline V gene encodes CDR1 MNHEY and CDR2 SMNVEV (reference sequence).

The chain combines TRBV5-4 with TRBJ1-4; D is possibly TRBD1 (6 bases). The CDR3 consists of 14 residues. Trimming removed 3 bases at V and 8 bases at J, with 14 bases between. Germline V gene sequence: CDR1 SGHNT, CDR2 YYREEE (reference sequence). The CDR3 coding sequence is TGTGCCAGCAGCTACGTAGGGGGGGCGGAAAAACTGTTTTTT. Translation: CASSYVGGAEKLFF. Full variable domain (rest looked up from reference TRBV5-4 and TRBJ1-4): ETGVTQSPTHLIKTRGQQVTLRCSSQSGHNTVSWYQQALGQGPQFIFQYYREEENGRGNFPPRFSGLQFPNYSSELNVNALELDDSALYLCASSYVGGAEKLFFGSGTQLSVL.

The chain is built from TRBV11-2 and TRBJ1-2; D is uncertain. V dropped 4 bases and J dropped 8 bases, with 23 bases sitting between them. There are 16 residues in the CDR3. Germline CDR1 is SGHAT and CDR2 is FQNNGV. The CDR3 spells CASSSLRTDLGEGYTF. CDR3 DNA: TGTGCCAGCAGCTCTTTGAGGACGGACCTCGGGGAAGGCTACACCTTC.